The 29 T cell receptor beta chains below come from one sample, sequenced in a study of T cells in Graves' hyperthyroidism and ophthalmopathy. TCR beta CDR3 regions were amplified from RNA. The HTBI primer set served for first-round RT-PCR of the TCR CDR3. TCRdb passed the multiplex PCR reads through MiXCR, listing each CDR3 protein once. The data show 300,000 to 450,000 distinct CDR3 sequences, under 15% seen once. The sequencing input was blood. The origin of the receptors is a woman aged 18-29 years with Graves' hyperthyroidism.

This clonotype was counted ten times or more. The rearrangement joins TRBV2 to TRBJ1-2; 8 bases match TRBD1. CDR1 SNHLY and CDR2 FYNNEI come from the germline V gene. The CDR3 has 13 amino acids. Unmatched junction bases numbered 6, after V lost 5 bases and J lost 7 bases. Here the CDR3 reads CASSTGGWRGYTF. CDR3 DNA: TGTGCCAGCAGTACAGGGGGATGGCGTGGCTACACCTTC.

This clonotype has a count of ten or more. J is TRBJ1-1 and V is TRBV5-1, with a weak D call TRBD1 (5 bases). The CDR3 is 14 residues long. The V and J ends lost 4 bases and 1 base respectively, with 11 bases between them. The germline V gene encodes CDR1 SGHRS and CDR2 YFSETQ. The CDR3 coding sequence is TGCGCCAGCAGCGCGGGACCGACGAACACTGAAGCTTTCTTT. This codes for CASSAGPTNTEAFF.

J is TRBJ2-2 and V is TRBV29-1; 7 nucleotides align to TRBD1. The CDR3 loop spans 15 amino acids. The junction had 7 bases not matched to a gene; V was cut back by 3 bases and J by 3 bases. Germline loops: CDR1 SQVTM, CDR2 ANQGSEA. CDR3 in amino acids: CSVEVPDRDTGELFF. CDR3 in DNA: TGCAGCGTTGAGGTCCCTGACAGGGACACCGGGGAGCTGTTTTTT.

V is TRBV4-3 and J is TRBJ2-5; D might be TRBD2 (6 bases). Between the trimmed V and J ends, which lost 4 bases and 5 bases, there was a span of 20 bases. CDR1 is LGHNA and CDR2 is YSLEER in the germline V gene. CDR3 length equals 16 residues. This CDR3 reads CASSRSWGGVAETQYF. The CDR3 DNA reads as TGCGCCAGCAGCCGTTCTTGGGGCGGGGTGGCGGAGACCCAGTACTTC.

This clonotype has at least ten counts. The genes are TRBV7-8 and TRBJ1-1; unclear D gene. The CDR3 is 18 residues long. From germline, CDR1 is SGHVS and CDR2 FQNEAQ. The germline V and J ends were trimmed by 1 base and 0 bases, with 18 bases remaining between them. The CDR3 spells CASSLGWNPYVMNTEAFF. CDR3 DNA sequence: TGTGCCAGCAGCTTAGGGTGGAATCCGTACGTCATGAACACTGAAGCTTTCTTT.

This clonotype was observed many times. V usage is TRBV12-3 or TRBV12-4 and J usage is TRBJ2-1, with 9 bases identical to TRBD1. The CDR3 has 16 amino acids. Trimming cost V 5 bases and J 3 bases; bases outside gene matches: 8. The CDR3 protein is CASSLQGAIRYNEQFF. CDR3 in DNA: TGTGCCAGCAGTCTACAGGGGGCGATTCGCTACAATGAGCAGTTCTTC.

This clonotype was observed many times. V usage is TRBV12-3 or TRBV12-4 and J usage is TRBJ2-3, with D possibly called TRBD1 or TRBD2 (5 bases each). V lost 7 bases and J 4 bases, leaving 12 bases between the germline ends. The CDR3 loop spans 13 amino acids. DNA for the CDR3: TGTGCCAGCAAAAAACTAGGGGCAGATACGCAGTATTTT. Translation gives CASKKLGADTQYF.

This clonotype was counted at least ten times. The V call is TRBV5-6, the J call TRBJ2-7; D not certain. Per germline, CDR1 SGHDT and CDR2 YYEEEE. Trimming removed 1 base from V and 6 bases from J, with 5 bases in between. This CDR3 is built from 11 residues. CDR3 DNA: TGTGCCAGCAGCTTGACAGCCGAGCAGTACTTC. This translates into CASSLTAEQYF.

A remark on this clonotype: A read error is possible here, since a much larger clone lies one base away. The chain employs TRBV7-8 and TRBJ2-1; D not certain. Germline assignment: CDR1 SGHVS and CDR2 FQNEAQ. Trimming took 1 base from V and 7 from J, leaving 8 bases between them. The CDR3 runs 13 residues. The CDR3 nucleotides read TGTGCCAGCAGCTTAGGCATTCGGAATGAGCAGTTCTTC. Encoded protein: CASSLGIRNEQFF.

The V and J genes are TRBV11-3 and TRBJ2-4, with D possibly TRBD2 on 6 matching bases. V lost 6 bases to trimming and J lost 0 bases, with 21 bases between them. In germline, CDR1 is SGHNT, CDR2 YENEEA. This CDR3 comprises 18 residues. CDR3 bases: TGTGCCAGCAGTTTAAGCGGCGGGGCACAACTAGCCAAAAACATTCAGTACTTC. Its protein is CASSLSGGAQLAKNIQYF.

This clonotype has a handful of counts. The chain is built from TRBV14 and TRBJ1-1; no firm D call. Trimming stripped 1 base from V and 1 base from J, with 7 bases between. Germline V gene lookup returns CDR1 SGHDN and CDR2 FVKESK. There are 14 residues in the CDR3. CDR3: CASSQGSWNTEAFF. As DNA, the CDR3 is TGTGCCAGCAGCCAAGGTAGCTGGAACACTGAAGCTTTCTTT. Filled out from reference TRBV14 and TRBJ1-1, the complete variable domain reads EAGVTQFPSHSVIEKGQTVTLRCDPISGHDNLYWYRRVMGKEIKFLLHFVKESKQDESGMPNNRFLAERTGGTYSTLKVQPAELEDSGVYFCASSQGSWNTEAFFGQGTRLTVV.

This clonotype was picked up many times. The gene calls are TRBV10-3 and TRBJ1-5; 7 nucleotides align to TRBD1. Per germline, CDR1 ENHRY and CDR2 SYGVKD. This CDR3 comprises 14 residues. The ends lost 7 bases at V and 4 bases at J; junction bases unmatched: 7. CDR3 in DNA: TGTGCCATCATACGACCGACAGGGAATCAGCCCCAGCATTTT. Its translation: CAIIRPTGNQPQHF.

The sample holds many counts of this clonotype. The rearrangement uses TRBV20-1 and TRBJ2-1; 15 bases are shared with TRBD2. V lost 1 base and J lost 0; bases outside the gene matches: 7. The CDR3 covers 19 residues. Germline loops: CDR1 DFQATT, CDR2 SNEGSKA (reference sequence). This chain's CDR3 is CSARVGTSGRYSSYNEQFF. CDR3 DNA sequence: TGCAGTGCTAGAGTGGGGACTAGCGGGAGGTATAGCTCCTACAATGAGCAGTTCTTC.

This clonotype was counted many times. The chain employs TRBV3-1 and TRBJ1-4, with 7 bases matching TRBD1. This CDR3 is 15 amino acids long. The V and J ends lost 2 bases and 4 bases, in that order; junction bases with no gene match: 4. Germline loops: CDR1 LGHDT, CDR2 YNNKEL (reference sequence). The DNA for the CDR3 is TGTGCCAGCAGCCAATTCGGGACAGTTAATGAAAAACTGTTTTTT. Encoded protein: CASSQFGTVNEKLFF.

This clonotype was counted a few times. The rearrangement joins TRBV11-1 to TRBJ1-1; no clear D. The CDR3 has 14 amino acids. V lost 5 bases to trimming and J lost 4 bases, with 14 bases between them. Per germline, CDR1 SGHAT and CDR2 FQDESV (reference sequence). The CDR3: CASSLDGVSTEAFF. DNA of the CDR3: TGTGCCAGCAGCCTCGACGGGGTGAGCACTGAAGCTTTCTTT.

The rearrangement links TRBV3-1 to TRBJ1-4; 7 bases align to TRBD1. Trimming removed 1 base from V and 4 bases from J; junction bases left unmatched: 6. The CDR3 contains 16 residues. Germline V gene sequence: CDR1 LGHDT, CDR2 YNNKEL (reference sequence). CDR3 sequence (DNA): TGTGCCAGCAGCCAAGGATTAGACAGGGATAATGAAAAACTGTTTTTT. Translated, it gives CASSQGLDRDNEKLFF. The entire variable domain, with the rest obtained from reference TRBV3-1 and TRBJ1-4, is as follows: DTAVSQTPKYLVTQMGNDKSIKCEQNLGHDTMYWYKQDSKKFLKIMFSYNNKELIINETVPNRFSPKSPDKAHLNLHINSLELGDSAVYFCASSQGLDRDNEKLFFGSGTQLSVL.

This clonotype was observed a few times. The chain employs TRBV6-1 and TRBJ2-5; 8 bases map to TRBD1. Germline trimming cut 3 bases from V and 5 bases from J; bases unmatched to any gene: 11. In germline, CDR1 is MNHNS, CDR2 SASEGT. The CDR3 runs to 16 residues. CDR3 in DNA: TGTGCCAGCAGTGATGAACAGGGGGAATGGGGGGAGACCCAGTACTTC. It is translated as CASSDEQGEWGETQYF.

This clonotype was observed many times. The rearrangement links TRBV2 to TRBJ2-5, with a weak D call TRBD2 (6 bases). The V end lost 6 bases, the J end lost 2 bases, and 16 bases lay between the germline ends. The CDR3 is 15 amino acids. Germline assignment: CDR1 SNHLY and CDR2 FYNNEI. CDR3 in amino acids: CASSAEMGGQETQYF. The CDR3, as DNA: TGTGCCAGCAGCGCAGAGATGGGGGGACAAGAGACCCAGTACTTC.

Many counts were recorded for this clonotype. The V call is TRBV2, the J call TRBJ1-4; D remains ambiguous. CDR1 is SNHLY, CDR2 FYNNEI, per germline. CDR3 length: 13 amino acids. V was trimmed by 4 bases and J by 12 bases, leaving 15 bases between them. The CDR3 loop is CASSAGPSLELFF. The CDR3, as DNA: TGTGCCAGCAGTGCGGGCCCTTCGTTAGAACTGTTTTTT.

Details on this clonotype: A read error may explain this, as a much larger clone is one base away. The gene calls are TRBV24-1 and TRBJ2-7; perhaps D is TRBD1 or TRBD2 (5 bases each). Germline V gene sequence: CDR1 KGHDR, CDR2 SFDVKD. CDR3 length: 13 residues. V was clipped by 4 bases and J by 6 bases, with 12 bases between them. CDR3 protein: CATSENRSGEQYF. For the CDR3, the DNA is TGTGCCACCAGTGAAAACAGGAGCGGCGAGCAGTACTTC.

This clonotype was seen only a few times. The chain uses TRBV29-1 and TRBJ1-2; D not resolved. From germline, CDR1 is SQVTM and CDR2 ANQGSEA. The CDR3 consists of 11 residues. V was clipped by 7 bases and J by 1 base, with 7 bases between them. CDR3 sequence: CSATVNYGYTF. CDR3 nucleotide sequence: TGCAGCGCAACAGTTAACTATGGCTACACCTTC.

This clonotype has more than one count but fewer than ten. The V call is TRBV29-1, the J call TRBJ1-2; TRBD1 agrees at 7 bases. J gave up 1 base and V 6 bases, and 17 bases lay outside the gene matches. The CDR3 loop spans 17 amino acids. Per germline, CDR1 SQVTM and CDR2 ANQGSEA. The CDR3 coding sequence is TGCAGCGTACCCTCAACCCAGGGGGGCGGGTTTAACTATGGCTACACCTTC. Translation: CSVPSTQGGGFNYGYTF.

This clonotype was counted between two and nine times. CDR3 coding DNA: TGTGCCAGCAGCCCCGGTCGGGGGGTCCGAGGCACAGATACGCAGTATTTT. Translating it yields CASSPGRGVRGTDTQYF. The chain combines TRBV13 with TRBJ2-3; 7 positions agree with TRBD2. The CDR3 is 17 residues long. Germline V lookup: CDR1 PRHDT, CDR2 FYEKMQ (reference sequence). The V segment lost 5 bases and the J segment 1 base; nucleotides outside the gene matches: 12.

This clonotype was seen many times. The chain recombines TRBV6-1 with TRBJ1-5; D is perhaps TRBD1 (6 bases). Trimming removed 8 bases from V and 0 bases from J, with 11 bases in between. The CDR3 extends over 14 amino acids. Per the germline V gene, CDR1 is MNHNS and CDR2 is SASEGT. In DNA, the CDR3 is TGTGCCAGCTTGGACAGACGTAGCAATCAGCCCCAGCATTTT. It encodes CASLDRRSNQPQHF.

The table lists this clonotype with many counts. The chain has TRBV7-3 and TRBJ2-1, with 7 bases that match TRBD2. The CDR3 extends over 15 amino acids. The V gene's germline CDR1 is SGHTA and CDR2 FQGTGA. V gave up 6 bases and J gave up 8 bases; unmatched junction bases: 13. CDR3 sequence: CASSREVAAGYEQFF. Here the CDR3 DNA reads TGTGCCAGCAGTCGGGAGGTAGCGGCCGGCTATGAGCAGTTCTTC.

This clonotype was detected many times. The chain combines TRBV20-1 with TRBJ1-2, with D hard to call. CDR1 and CDR2 from the germline V gene are DFQATT and SNEGSKA (reference sequence). This CDR3 region has 12 residues. V gave up 6 bases and J gave up 8 bases, with 16 bases separating them. CDR3 sequence reads: CSAPDRTEGYTF. The CDR3 region has the DNA TGCAGTGCCCCGGACCGTACGGAGGGCTACACCTTC.

This clonotype was picked up many times. The chain combines TRBV6-5 with TRBJ1-1; a possible D gene is TRBD1 (6 bases). V dropped 0 bases and J dropped 1 base, with 9 bases sitting between them. The germline CDR1 and CDR2 sequences are MNHEY and SVGAGI. The CDR3 covers 15 residues. CDR3 coding DNA: TGTGCCAGCAGTTACTCCCGGACAGCGAACACTGAAGCTTTCTTT. Translating gives CASSYSRTANTEAFF.

In its sample, this clonotype was seen many times. This rearrangement joins TRBV20-1 to TRBJ2-3; D may be TRBD1 or TRBD2 (5 bases each). There are 11 residues in the CDR3. CDR1 DFQATT and CDR2 SNEGSKA come from the germline V gene (reference sequence). The CDR3 DNA reads as TGCAGCTCCCCAGGGACCGATACGCAGTATTTT. It codes for CSSPGTDTQYF.

In its sample, this clonotype was seen a few times. With a much larger clone just one base away, this may be a read error. The V gene is TRBV2, the J gene TRBJ2-4; TRBD2 agrees at 8 bases. Germline V gene lookup returns CDR1 SNHLY and CDR2 FYNNEI. Trimming cost V 8 bases and J 0 bases; bases outside gene matches: 3. CDR3 length: 14 amino acids. CDR3 amino acids: CASLAGIAKNIQYF. As DNA, the CDR3 is TGTGCCAGCTTAGCGGGAATAGCCAAAAACATTCAGTACTTC.